Sequencing of this TCR beta chain was carried out in a study of memory CD4+ T cells and cytomegalovirus serostatus. Regarding the study as a whole: A US-trained random forest predicted CMV serostatus with median AUC around 0.91.

Germline-derived CDR1 and CDR2 are SEHNR and FQNEAQ (reference sequence). Trimming removed 4 bases from V and 5 bases from J, with 9 bases in between. This CDR3 comprises 13 residues. The sort gate was single viable CD3+CD4+CD8-CD45RO+ cells for memory CD4+ T cells. Serum IgG to CMV pp150, pp28, p38 and p52 defined serostatus. This clone was seen only a few times. What it recognizes is unknown. In the authors' workflow: After removing out-of-frame reads, around 2,100,000 distinct TCRbeta sequences remained. The protocol was immunoSEQ multiplex PCR, while the TCRdb copy is restricted to in-frame clones and leaves out a portion. V and J calls and clone size come straight from that table; D and trimming were deduced from the DNA. Of about 52,000 clones listed, 65% to 85% are singletons.

The sample consisted of memory CD4+ T cells from blood. The chain is built from TRBV7-9 and TRBJ1-5, with D possibly TRBD1 on 6 matching bases. The TCR sequence derives from an adult in good health and CMV-seropositive. CDR3 in amino acids: CASSSYRDQPQHF. CDR3 nucleotides: TGTGCCAGCAGCTCTTACAGGGATCAGCCCCAGCATTTT.